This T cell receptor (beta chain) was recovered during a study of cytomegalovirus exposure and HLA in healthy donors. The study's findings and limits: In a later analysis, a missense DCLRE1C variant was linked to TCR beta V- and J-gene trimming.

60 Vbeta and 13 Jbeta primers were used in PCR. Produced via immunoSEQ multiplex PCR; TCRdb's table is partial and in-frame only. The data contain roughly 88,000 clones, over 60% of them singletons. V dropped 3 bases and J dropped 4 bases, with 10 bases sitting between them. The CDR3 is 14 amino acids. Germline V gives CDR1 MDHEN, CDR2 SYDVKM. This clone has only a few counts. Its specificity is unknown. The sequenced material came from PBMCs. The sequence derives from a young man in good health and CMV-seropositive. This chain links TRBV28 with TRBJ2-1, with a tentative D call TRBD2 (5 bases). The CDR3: CASSFAGDYNEQFF. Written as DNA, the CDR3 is TGTGCCAGCAGTTTTGCGGGTGATTACAATGAGCAGTTCTTC. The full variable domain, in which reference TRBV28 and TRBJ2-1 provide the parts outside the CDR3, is DVKVTQSSRYLVKRTGEKVFLECVQDMDHENMFWYRQDPGLGLRLIYFSYDVKMKEKGDIPEGYSVSREKKERFSLILESASTNQTSMYLCASSFAGDYNEQFFGPGTRLTVL.